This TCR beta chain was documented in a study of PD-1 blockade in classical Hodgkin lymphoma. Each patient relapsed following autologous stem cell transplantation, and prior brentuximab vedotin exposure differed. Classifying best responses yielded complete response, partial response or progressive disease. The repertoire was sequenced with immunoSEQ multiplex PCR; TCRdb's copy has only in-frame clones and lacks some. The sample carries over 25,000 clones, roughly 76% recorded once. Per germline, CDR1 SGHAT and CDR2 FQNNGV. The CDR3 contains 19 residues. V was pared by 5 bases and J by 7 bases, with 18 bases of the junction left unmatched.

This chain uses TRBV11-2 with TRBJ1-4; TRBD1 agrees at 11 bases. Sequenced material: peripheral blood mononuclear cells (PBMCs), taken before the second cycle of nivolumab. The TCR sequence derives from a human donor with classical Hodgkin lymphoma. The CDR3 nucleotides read TGTGCCAGCAGCCTGGCCTCCGGACAGGGGGCGAGTACGGGTGAAAAACTGTTTTTT. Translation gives CASSLASGQGASTGEKLFF.